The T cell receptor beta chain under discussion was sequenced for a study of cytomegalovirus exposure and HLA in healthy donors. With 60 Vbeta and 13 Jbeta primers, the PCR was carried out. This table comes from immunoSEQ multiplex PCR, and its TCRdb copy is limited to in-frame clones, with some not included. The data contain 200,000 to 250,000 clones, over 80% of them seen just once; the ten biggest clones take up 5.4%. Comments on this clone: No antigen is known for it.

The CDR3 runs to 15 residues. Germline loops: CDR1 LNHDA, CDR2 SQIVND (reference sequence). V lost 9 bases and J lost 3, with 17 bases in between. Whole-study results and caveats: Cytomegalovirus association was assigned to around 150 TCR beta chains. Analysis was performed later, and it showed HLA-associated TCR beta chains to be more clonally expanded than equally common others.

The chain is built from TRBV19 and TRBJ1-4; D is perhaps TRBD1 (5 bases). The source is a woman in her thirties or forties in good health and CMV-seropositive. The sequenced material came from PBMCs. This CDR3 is CASKTSGRANEKLFF. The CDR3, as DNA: TGTGCCAGCAAAACCTCAGGGAGGGCTAATGAAAAACTGTTTTTT.